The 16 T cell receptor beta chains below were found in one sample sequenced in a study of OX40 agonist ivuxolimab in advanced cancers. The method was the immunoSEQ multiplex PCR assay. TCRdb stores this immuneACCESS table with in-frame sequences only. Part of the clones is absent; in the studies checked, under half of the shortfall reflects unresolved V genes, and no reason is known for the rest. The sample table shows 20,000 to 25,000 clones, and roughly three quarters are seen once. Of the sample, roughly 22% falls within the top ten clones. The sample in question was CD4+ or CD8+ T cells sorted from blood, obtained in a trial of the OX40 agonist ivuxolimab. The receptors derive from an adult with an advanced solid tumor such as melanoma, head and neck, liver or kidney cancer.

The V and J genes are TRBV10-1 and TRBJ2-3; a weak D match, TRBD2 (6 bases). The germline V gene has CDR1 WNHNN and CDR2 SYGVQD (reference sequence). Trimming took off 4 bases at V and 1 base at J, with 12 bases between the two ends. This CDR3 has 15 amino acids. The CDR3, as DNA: TGCGCCAGCAGTGTGGAGGGGCTGTGCACAGATACGCAGTATTTT. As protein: CASSVEGLCTDTQYF.

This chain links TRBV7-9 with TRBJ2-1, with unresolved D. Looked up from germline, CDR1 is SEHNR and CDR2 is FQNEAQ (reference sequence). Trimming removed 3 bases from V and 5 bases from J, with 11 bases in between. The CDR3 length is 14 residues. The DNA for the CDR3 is TGTGCCAGCAGCTTCGCGTCGGATAACAATGAGCAGTTCTTC. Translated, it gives CASSFASDNNEQFF.

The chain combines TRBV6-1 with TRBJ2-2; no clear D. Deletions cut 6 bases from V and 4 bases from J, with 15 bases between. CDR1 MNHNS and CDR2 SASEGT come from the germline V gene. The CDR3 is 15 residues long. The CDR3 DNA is TGTGCCAGCAGGACGGGCAGTCTGAGCACCGGGGAGCTGTTTTTT. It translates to CASRTGSLSTGELFF.

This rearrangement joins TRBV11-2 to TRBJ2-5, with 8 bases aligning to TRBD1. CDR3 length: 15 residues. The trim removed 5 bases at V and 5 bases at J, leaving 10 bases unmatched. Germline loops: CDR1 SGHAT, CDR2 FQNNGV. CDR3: CASSTGDRPRETQYF. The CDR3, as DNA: TGTGCCAGCAGCACGGGGGACAGGCCTCGGGAGACCCAGTACTTC.

Written as DNA, the CDR3 is TGTGCCAGCAGCCAGAGTGGGGACTTCGAGAACTATGGCTACACCTTC. Encoded protein: CASSQSGDFENYGYTF. V and J are TRBV7-9 and TRBJ1-2; perhaps TRBD1 as D (5 bases). Trimming cost V 5 bases and J 2 bases, with 18 bases left between them. CDR3 length: 16 amino acids. Per germline, CDR1 SEHNR and CDR2 FQNEAQ (reference sequence). Variable domain in full (rest from reference TRBV7-9 and TRBJ1-2): DTGVSQNPRHKITKRGQNVTFRCDPISEHNRLYWYRQTLGQGPEFLTYFQNEAQLEKSRLLSDRFSAERPKGSFSTLEIQRTEQGDSAMYLCASSQSGDFENYGYTFGSGTRLTVV.

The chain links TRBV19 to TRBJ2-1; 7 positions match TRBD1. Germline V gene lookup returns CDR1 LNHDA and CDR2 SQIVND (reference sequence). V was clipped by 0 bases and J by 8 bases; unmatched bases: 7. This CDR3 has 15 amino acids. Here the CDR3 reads CASSIEKTGWDEQFF. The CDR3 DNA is TGTGCCAGTAGTATAGAGAAGACAGGGTGGGATGAGCAGTTCTTC.

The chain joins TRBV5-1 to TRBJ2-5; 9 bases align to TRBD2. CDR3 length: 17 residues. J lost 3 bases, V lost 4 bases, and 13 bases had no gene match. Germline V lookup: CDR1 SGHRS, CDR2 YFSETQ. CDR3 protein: CASSPRPSGAPKETQYF. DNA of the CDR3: TGCGCCAGCAGCCCACGGCCTAGCGGGGCGCCTAAAGAGACCCAGTACTTC.

CDR3 amino acids: CASTKPGQGAGEQFF. The CDR3 nucleotides read TGTGCCAGCACCAAACCTGGACAGGGGGCGGGTGAGCAGTTCTTC. V gene TRBV5-4 combines with J gene TRBJ2-1; TRBD1 matches 11 bases. The CDR3 sequence is 15 residues long. V lost 6 bases and J lost 9; bases outside the gene matches: 11. In germline, CDR1 is SGHNT, CDR2 YYREEE (reference sequence).

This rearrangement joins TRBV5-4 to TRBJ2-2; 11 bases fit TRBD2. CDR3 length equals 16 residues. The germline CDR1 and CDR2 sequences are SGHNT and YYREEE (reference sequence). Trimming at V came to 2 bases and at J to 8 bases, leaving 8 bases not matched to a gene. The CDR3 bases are TGTGCCAGCAGCTTCGAACTAGCGGGGGTTACAGGGGAGCTGTTTTTT. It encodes CASSFELAGVTGELFF.

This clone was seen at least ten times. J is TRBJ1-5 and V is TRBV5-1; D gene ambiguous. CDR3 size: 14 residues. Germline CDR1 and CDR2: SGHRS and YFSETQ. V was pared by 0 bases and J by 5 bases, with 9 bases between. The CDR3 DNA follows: TGCGCCAGCAGCTTGGCGGGGAATCATCAGCCCCAGCATTTT. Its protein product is CASSLAGNHQPQHF.

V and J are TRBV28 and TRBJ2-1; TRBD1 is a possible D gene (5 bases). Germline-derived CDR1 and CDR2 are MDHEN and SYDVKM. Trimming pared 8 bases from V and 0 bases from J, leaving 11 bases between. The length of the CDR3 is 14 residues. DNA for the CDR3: TGTGCCAGCTCCCTAGGGGACTCCTACAATGAGCAGTTCTTC. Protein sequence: CASSLGDSYNEQFF. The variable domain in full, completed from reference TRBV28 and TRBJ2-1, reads DVKVTQSSRYLVKRTGEKVFLECVQDMDHENMFWYRQDPGLGLRLIYFSYDVKMKEKGDIPEGYSVSREKKERFSLILESASTNQTSMYLCASSLGDSYNEQFFGPGTRLTVL.

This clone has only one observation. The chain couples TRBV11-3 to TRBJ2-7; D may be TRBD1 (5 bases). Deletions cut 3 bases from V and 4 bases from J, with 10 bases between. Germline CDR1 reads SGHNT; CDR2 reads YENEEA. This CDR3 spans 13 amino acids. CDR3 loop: CASSFATAYEQYF. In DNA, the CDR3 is TGTGCCAGCAGCTTCGCGACAGCATACGAGCAGTACTTC.

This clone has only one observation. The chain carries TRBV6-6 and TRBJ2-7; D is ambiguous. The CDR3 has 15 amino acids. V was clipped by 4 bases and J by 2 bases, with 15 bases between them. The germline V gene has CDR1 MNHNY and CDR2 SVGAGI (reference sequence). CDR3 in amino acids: CASSWVAQETYEQYF. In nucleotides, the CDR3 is TGTGCCAGCAGTTGGGTCGCGCAGGAGACCTACGAGCAGTACTTC.

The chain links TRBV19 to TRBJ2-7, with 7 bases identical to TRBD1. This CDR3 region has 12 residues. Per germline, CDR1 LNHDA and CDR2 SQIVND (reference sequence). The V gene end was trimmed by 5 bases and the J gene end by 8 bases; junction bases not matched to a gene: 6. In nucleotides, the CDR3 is TGTGCCAGTAGTTCGCGACAGGGCCAGCAGTACTTC. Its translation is CASSSRQGQQYF.

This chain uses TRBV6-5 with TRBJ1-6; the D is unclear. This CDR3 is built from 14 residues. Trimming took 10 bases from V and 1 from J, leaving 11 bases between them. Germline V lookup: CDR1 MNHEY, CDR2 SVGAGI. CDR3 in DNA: TGTGCCACCTCCAGTTTTTCCTATAATTCACCCCTCCACTTT. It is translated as CATSSFSYNSPLHF.

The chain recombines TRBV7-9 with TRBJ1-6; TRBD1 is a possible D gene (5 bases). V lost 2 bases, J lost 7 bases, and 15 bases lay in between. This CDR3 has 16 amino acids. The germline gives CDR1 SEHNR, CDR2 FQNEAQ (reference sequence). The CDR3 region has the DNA TGTGCCAGCAGCTTATCGACCCCGGGACGGAATTCACCCCTCCACTTT. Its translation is CASSLSTPGRNSPLHF.